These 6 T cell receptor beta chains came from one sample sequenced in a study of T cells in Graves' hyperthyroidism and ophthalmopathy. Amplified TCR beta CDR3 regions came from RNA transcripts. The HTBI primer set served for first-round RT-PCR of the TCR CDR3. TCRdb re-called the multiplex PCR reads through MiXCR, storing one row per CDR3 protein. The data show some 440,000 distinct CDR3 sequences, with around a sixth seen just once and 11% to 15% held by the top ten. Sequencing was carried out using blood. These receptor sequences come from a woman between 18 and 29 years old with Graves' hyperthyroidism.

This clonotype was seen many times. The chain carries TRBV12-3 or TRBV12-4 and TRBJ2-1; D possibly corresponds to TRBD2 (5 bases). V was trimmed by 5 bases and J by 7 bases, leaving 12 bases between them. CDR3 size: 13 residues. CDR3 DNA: TGTGCCAGCAGTCCAGACGGCGGGAATGAGCAGTTCTTC. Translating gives CASSPDGGNEQFF.

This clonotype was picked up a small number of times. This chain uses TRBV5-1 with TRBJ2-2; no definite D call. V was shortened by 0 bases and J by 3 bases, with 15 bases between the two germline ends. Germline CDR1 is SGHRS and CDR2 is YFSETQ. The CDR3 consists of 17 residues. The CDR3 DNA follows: TGCGCCAGCAGCTTGGAGTCGGCAGCACCGGACACCGGGGAGCTGTTTTTT. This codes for CASSLESAAPDTGELFF.

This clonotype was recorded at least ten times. CDR3 residues: CASSPDLGKTQYF. The CDR3 nucleotides are TGTGCCAGCAGTCCAGACCTAGGAAAAACGCAGTATTTT. The rearrangement joins TRBV28 to TRBJ2-3, with no clear D. V dropped 5 bases and J dropped 9 bases, with 15 bases sitting between them. The CDR3 is 13 residues long. Germline CDR1 and CDR2: MDHEN and SYDVKM.

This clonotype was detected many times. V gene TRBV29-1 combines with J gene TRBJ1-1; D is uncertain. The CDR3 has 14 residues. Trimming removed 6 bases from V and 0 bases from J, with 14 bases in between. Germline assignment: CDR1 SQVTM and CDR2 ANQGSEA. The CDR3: CSVVGRHMNTEAFF. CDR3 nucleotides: TGCAGCGTGGTCGGCAGACATATGAACACTGAAGCTTTCTTT.

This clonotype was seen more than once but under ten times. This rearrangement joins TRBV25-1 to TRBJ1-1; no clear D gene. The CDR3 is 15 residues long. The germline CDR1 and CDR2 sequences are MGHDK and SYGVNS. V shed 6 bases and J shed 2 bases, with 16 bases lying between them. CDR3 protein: CASSLGGNRNTEAFF. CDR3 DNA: TGTGCCAGCAGCTTGGGAGGGAACCGTAACACTGAAGCTTTCTTT.

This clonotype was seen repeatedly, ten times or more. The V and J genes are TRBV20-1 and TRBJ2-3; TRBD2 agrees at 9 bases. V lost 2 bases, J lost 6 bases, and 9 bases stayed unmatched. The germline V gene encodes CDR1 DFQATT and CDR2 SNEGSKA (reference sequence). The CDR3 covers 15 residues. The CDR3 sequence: CSARRVSGGSDTQYF. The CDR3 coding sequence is TGCAGTGCTAGAAGGGTTAGCGGGGGATCGGATACGCAGTATTTT.